This T cell receptor (beta chain) emerged from a study of metastatic and nonmetastatic thyroid tumors. Turning to the study itself: Malignant thyroid and benign thyroid patients provided blood and tumor or nodule tissue whose repertoires were compared. Study conclusions and caveats: When malignant thyroid tumors were compared with benign nodules, TCR beta diversity was reportedly significantly higher in the malignant tumors. This held in both blood and tumor samples.

Among the patients, none had received any treatment before thyroid surgery. TCRdb re-called the PCR reads with MiXCR. The table records about 30,000 clones, roughly 25% of them present only once. The sample holds many counts of this clone. Its antigen is still unknown. The sequenced sample was blood. The origin of this receptor is a female donor with papillary thyroid cancer or a benign thyroid nodule (not recorded which). Some clones in this sample may be carry-over from other donors' samples.

Written as DNA, the CDR3 is TGTGCCAGCAGTAACGATGAAGCTTTCTTT. Protein sequence: CASSNDEAFF. The genes are TRBV28 and TRBJ1-1; D unresolved. CDR3 length: 10 amino acids. Trimming shortened V by 5 bases and J by 7 bases, and 5 bases separated the two germline ends. Germline V gene lookup returns CDR1 MDHEN and CDR2 SYDVKM.